This TCR beta chain comes out of a study of blood T cell repertoires in COVID-19. Study information: Samples of COVID-19 (acute and convalescent) were obtained from the United States, Italy and Spain. T cells, B-cell-depleted T cells, or PBMCs supplied cDNA or gDNA.

In the source study's methods: The authors estimated nucleated cell counts from reference gene primer amplification. TCRdb's table, derived via immunoSEQ multiplex PCR, lists solely in-frame clones and lacks some. V, J and clone size were drawn from that table, and D and trimming were deduced from the DNA. The sample yields fewer than 85,000 clones, around 86% seen once. Trimming took 3 bases from V and 4 from J; bases not matched to a gene: 7. Germline V gives CDR1 LNHDA, CDR2 SQIVND (reference sequence). This CDR3 spans 16 amino acids. The sequence was obtained from a man aged 50 to 59 with active COVID-19. The chain couples TRBV19 to TRBJ2-1, with 9 bases that match TRBD2. Sequences were obtained from peripheral blood. The CDR3: CASSIHPTSGYNEQFF. The CDR3 nucleotides read TGTGCCAGTAGTATTCACCCGACTAGCGGTTACAATGAGCAGTTCTTC.